These T cell receptor beta chains were read from a single sample in a study of Ad26.COV2.S vaccination and SARS-CoV-2 variants. Assay used: immunoSEQ multiplex PCR; TCRdb lists only in-frame clones, some missing. The sample includes 300,000 to 400,000 clones, roughly nine tenths seen only once; the top ten take under 4%. The input for sequencing was peripheral blood, taken after recovery from COVID-19. These receptors were obtained from a human donor who had recovered from COVID-19. Both conserved end residues are part of each CDR3. Each record gives: CDR3 length, J gene, D gene, clone size, V gene, CDR3 protein, CDR3 DNA. A D gene is named only where the DNA matches it firmly. The size of a clone is reported for some rows only, either as once, few or many, or as a class for expanded clones.

13	TRBJ2-2	.	.	TRBV19	CASSITVTGELFF	TGTGCCAGTAGTATAACGGTCACCGGGGAGCTGTTTTTT
16	TRBJ2-3	.	few	TRBV10-3	CASGTAKGVAADTQYF	TGTGCCAGCGGGACAGCAAAAGGGGTGGCGGCAGATACGCAGTATTTT
14	TRBJ2-7	TRBD1	.	TRBV5-1	CASSLATGGYEQYF	TGCGCCAGCAGCTTGGCGACAGGGGGCTACGAGCAGTACTTC
11	TRBJ1-4	.	.	TRBV2	CASEINEKLFF	TGTGCCAGCGAGATTAATGAAAAACTGTTTTTT
14	TRBJ1-1	.	.	TRBV6-6	CASSVRGKNTEAFF	TGTGCCAGCAGTGTTAGGGGGAAGAACACTGAAGCTTTCTTT
16	TRBJ1-2	.	.	TRBV6-5	CASSYSDRTHRYGYTF	TGTGCCAGCAGTTACTCGGATCGTACGCACCGCTATGGCTACACCTTC
15	TRBJ1-3	TRBD1	.	TRBV10-3	CAISGGGDSGNTIYF	TGTGCCATCAGTGGAGGGGGCGACTCTGGAAACACCATATATTTT
12	TRBJ1-2	.	.	TRBV7-2	CASSMGLGGYTF	TGTGCCAGCAGTATGGGGTTGGGGGGCTACACCTTC
17	TRBJ2-7	TRBD2	few	TRBV4-2	CASSQGDLAGAHYEQYF	TGTGCCAGCAGCCAGGGGGATCTAGCGGGGGCCCACTACGAGCAGTACTTC
13	TRBJ2-2	.	few	TRBV7-8	CASSLLSTGELFF	TGTGCCAGCAGCTTATTATCCACCGGGGAGCTGTTTTTT
15	TRBJ1-2	.	.	TRBV15	CATSRDRAPGDGYTF	TGTGCCACCAGCAGAGATCGGGCCCCCGGGGATGGCTACACCTTC
15	TRBJ1-1	.	.	TRBV15	CATSRDGVQGSAAFF	TGTGCCACCAGCAGAGATGGAGTTCAGGGATCAGCAGCTTTCTTT
14	TRBJ1-1	.	.	TRBV7-8	CASSFWEGTTEAFF	TGTGCCAGCAGCTTCTGGGAGGGGACTACTGAAGCTTTCTTT
13	TRBJ2-2	.	once	TRBV2	CASKGSDTGELFF	TGTGCCAGCAAGGGTAGCGACACCGGGGAGCTGTTTTTT
17	TRBJ2-7	TRBD1	.	TRBV19	CASSSTRTGTGYYEQYF	TGTGCCAGTAGTTCGACCCGCACCGGGACAGGGTACTACGAGCAGTACTTC
16	TRBJ2-1	.	.	TRBV6-5	CASSSPDGSSYNEQFF	TGTGCCAGCAGTTCCCCCGACGGGAGCTCCTACAATGAGCAGTTCTTC
11	TRBJ1-2	.	.	TRBV23-1	CASSPRDGYTF	TGCGCCAGCAGTCCCCGAGATGGCTACACCTTC
12	TRBJ2-7	.	.	TRBV9	CASSVGDYEQYF	TGTGCCAGCAGCGTAGGGGACTACGAGCAGTACTTC
18	TRBJ1-4	.	.	TRBV4-1	CASSPTRRYRATDEKLFF	TGCGCCAGCAGCCCCACTCGTCGGTATCGGGCGACGGATGAAAAACTGTTTTTT
14	TRBJ2-7	.	.	TRBV7-2	CASSPRRDGYEQYF	TGTGCCAGCAGCCCCAGAAGGGACGGGTACGAGCAGTACTTC
17	TRBJ1-3	TRBD1	.	TRBV4-1	CASSQDPGQGSGNTIYF	TGCGCCAGCAGCCAAGATCCTGGACAGGGATCTGGAAACACCATATATTTT